One sample yielded the 23 T cell receptor beta chains listed below, sequenced in a study of monozygotic twins with inflammatory bowel disease. Each CDR3 protein gets one entry in TCRdb, which reprocessed the 5' RACE reads and gives no DNA. The sample is made up of around 100,000 distinct CDR3 sequences, and the top ten hold 1.9% of it. Sequenced material: blood. The receptors stem from a human donor with ulcerative colitis or Crohn's disease, or a healthy co-twin of an affected twin (not recorded which).

The chain employs TRBV5-6 and TRBJ2-1; TCRdb names TRBD2, which stays unverified in the absence of DNA. Germline-derived CDR1 and CDR2 are SGHDT and YYEEEE. This CDR3 region has 13 residues. The CDR3 spells CASSLGLAGGPFF.

The chain couples TRBV6-4 to TRBJ2-2; TCRdb lists TRBD1, though no DNA is available to test this call. This CDR3 region has 12 residues. Per germline, CDR1 MRHNA and CDR2 SNTAGT. The CDR3: CASRTGAGELFF.

The chain combines TRBV28 with TRBJ2-3; the D call of TRBD1 rests on TCRdb alone, since no DNA is present to check it. The CDR3 covers 17 residues. CDR1 is MDHEN and CDR2 is SYDVKM in the germline V gene. The CDR3 loop is CASSLPRTGAGTDTQYF.

The V gene is TRBV7-2, the J gene TRBJ2-3; the TCRdb D gene call, TRBD2, has no DNA to confirm it. CDR1 SGHTA and CDR2 FQGNSA come from the germline V gene. The CDR3 totals 17 residues. The CDR3: CASSTVGSSGRTDTQYF.

J is TRBJ2-3 and V is TRBV5-1; the TCRdb call, TRBD1, lacks DNA for checking. This CDR3 region has 14 residues. The germline V gene encodes CDR1 SGHRS and CDR2 YFSETQ. The CDR3 here is CASSPSGYTDTQYF.

The chain carries TRBV2 and TRBJ1-2. Germline V lookup: CDR1 SNHLY, CDR2 FYNNEI. This CDR3 contains 11 residues. The CDR3 sequence is CASSYRYGYTF.

The chain recombines TRBV12-3 or TRBV12-4 with TRBJ2-2; TCRdb outputs TRBD1, but without DNA this stays unchecked. The CDR3 consists of 17 residues. The CDR3 is CASSSSGRGPGTGELFF.

The rearrangement joins TRBV5-6 to TRBJ2-7; TCRdb lists TRBD2, though no DNA is available to test this call. This CDR3 has 15 residues. Germline V lookup: CDR1 SGHDT, CDR2 YYEEEE. The CDR3 here is CASSSSGGASYEQYF.

The rearrangement uses TRBV7-2 and TRBJ2-7. Per germline, CDR1 SGHTA and CDR2 FQGNSA. The CDR3 has 12 residues. The CDR3 loop reads CASSQLSYEQYF. The variable domain in full, with the rest retrieved from reference TRBV7-2 and TRBJ2-7, is GAGVSQSPSNKVTEKGKDVELRCDPISGHTALYWYRQSLGQGLEFLIYFQGNSAPDKSGLPSDRFSAERTGGSVSTLTIQRTQQEDSAVYLCASSQLSYEQYFGPGTRLTVT.

The CDR3: CASRRVFTDEQFF. The chain combines TRBV27 with TRBJ2-1; TCRdb designates TRBD2, a call that cannot be tested without DNA. The CDR3 runs 13 residues. The germline V gene has CDR1 MNHEY and CDR2 SMNVEV (reference sequence).

The chain joins TRBV20-1 to TRBJ2-7; absent DNA, TCRdb's TRBD1 call cannot be checked. This CDR3 comprises 15 residues. The V gene's germline CDR1 is DFQATT and CDR2 SNEGSKA (reference sequence). The CDR3 reads CSAAVIDRISYEQYF.

This chain joins TRBV3-1 and TRBJ2-5; the D gene TCRdb calls, TRBD2, cannot be checked with no DNA. The CDR3 has 15 amino acids. CDR1 and CDR2 (germline): LGHDT, YNNKEL (reference sequence). CDR3 loop: CASSQADYNQETQYF.

The chain uses TRBV27 and TRBJ2-5; TCRdb returns TRBD1, unconfirmable since there is no DNA. The CDR3 extends over 14 amino acids. Germline-derived CDR1 and CDR2 are MNHEY and SMNVEV (reference sequence). CDR3 in amino acids: CASSTQGGRGAQYF.

This chain joins TRBV10-3 and TRBJ1-1. The CDR3 is 13 amino acids. In germline, CDR1 is ENHRY, CDR2 SYGVKD. CDR3 loop: CAISLMEDTEAFF.

V usage is TRBV12-3 or TRBV12-4 and J usage is TRBJ2-5. This CDR3 is built from 15 residues. Here the CDR3 reads CASSRRREYQETQYF.

The chain links TRBV5-8 to TRBJ2-1; without DNA, the TCRdb call of TRBD1 cannot be checked. There are 14 residues in the CDR3. The germline CDR1 and CDR2 sequences are SGHTS and YDEGEE. The CDR3 sequence is CASRVVGGYNEQFF. Full variable domain (missing parts from reference TRBV5-8 and TRBJ2-1): EAGVTQSPTHLIKTRGQQATLRCSPISGHTSVYWYQQALGLGLQFLLWYDEGEERNRGNFPPRFSGRQFPNYSSELNVNALELEDSALYLCASRVVGGYNEQFFGPGTRLTVL.

V usage is TRBV6-5 and J usage is TRBJ1-1. CDR1 and CDR2 from the germline V gene are MNHEY and SVGAGI. The length of the CDR3 is 18 residues. The CDR3 is CASSYGAAGRTGNTEAFF.

The rearrangement joins TRBV10-1 to TRBJ2-7. The germline V gene has CDR1 WNHNN and CDR2 SYGVQD (reference sequence). This CDR3 is 12 amino acids long. The CDR3 loop reads CASRQGSYEQYF.

The V and J genes are TRBV5-5 and TRBJ2-7; TCRdb outputs TRBD1, but without DNA this stays unchecked. There are 15 residues in the CDR3. Germline-derived CDR1 and CDR2 are SGHKS and YYEKEE (reference sequence). The CDR3 spells CASSHEQGNSYEQYF.

The V gene is TRBV6-6, the J gene TRBJ1-5. This CDR3 has 11 amino acids. Germline CDR1 and CDR2: MNHNY and SVGAGI (reference sequence). CDR3 protein: CARVWDQPQHF.

V gene TRBV12-3 or TRBV12-4 combines with J gene TRBJ2-3; TCRdb's D call, TRBD1, is unchecked because there is no DNA. There are 15 residues in the CDR3. The chain's CDR3 is CASSPQRLGGNTQYF.

The chain joins TRBV28 to TRBJ2-5; TCRdb designates TRBD1, a call that cannot be tested without DNA. This CDR3 comprises 16 residues. Germline-derived CDR1 and CDR2 are MDHEN and SYDVKM. The CDR3 reads CASSLSTGGSSETQYF. Together with reference TRBV28 and TRBJ2-5, the CDR3 gives the full variable domain: DVKVTQSSRYLVKRTGEKVFLECVQDMDHENMFWYRQDPGLGLRLIYFSYDVKMKEKGDIPEGYSVSREKKERFSLILESASTNQTSMYLCASSLSTGGSSETQYFGPGTRLLVL.

The genes are TRBV6-1 and TRBJ2-7; absent DNA, TCRdb's TRBD2 call cannot be checked. This CDR3 spans 15 amino acids. CDR1 is MNHNS and CDR2 is SASEGT in the germline V gene. The CDR3 sequence: CASRSKAGGPYEQYF.